The 30 T cell receptor beta chains given below trace back to one sample, sequenced in a study of shared clonotypes between healthy human individuals. Data came from immunoSEQ multiplex PCR; TCRdb stores just in-frame clones and leaves some out. The repertoire consists of about 2.1 million clones, with around 93% occurring once and the leading ten covering 1.5% to 2%. CD45RO-negative, CCR7-selected cells formed the naive CD8 fraction, which excluded terminally differentiated effector memory CD45RA+ cells. The material sequenced was naive CD8+ T cells from PBMCs. Receptor source: a man aged 18 to 30 in good health. Some clones in this sample may be carry-over from other donors' samples.

The chain employs TRBV27 and TRBJ1-1; D call uncertain. The ends were cut back, 3 bases at V and 6 bases at J, with 11 bases in the middle. The CDR3 contains 13 residues. The germline V gene has CDR1 MNHEY and CDR2 SMNVEV (reference sequence). CDR3 DNA sequence: TGTGCCAGCAGTTTTAGAGGGCGGTCTGAAGCTTTCTTT. It codes for CASSFRGRSEAFF.

V and J are TRBV25-1 and TRBJ2-7; 10 positions match TRBD1. CDR1 is MGHDK and CDR2 is SYGVNS in the germline V gene. The length of the CDR3 is 18 residues. The V gene end was trimmed by 4 bases and the J gene end by 1 base; junction bases not matched to a gene: 13. The DNA for the CDR3 is TGTGCCAGCAGTGGTGTCCCCAGACAGGGGGCTGAGTCCTACGAGCAGTACTTC. It is translated as CASSGVPRQGAESYEQYF.

The V call is TRBV6-5, the J call TRBJ2-7; D remains unclear. The germline CDR1 and CDR2 sequences are MNHEY and SVGAGI. This CDR3 region has 13 residues. V was pared by 0 bases and J by 3 bases, with 6 bases between. CDR3 residues: CASSYSEIYEQYF. The DNA for the CDR3 is TGTGCCAGCAGTTACTCGGAGATCTACGAGCAGTACTTC.

This rearrangement joins TRBV7-9 to TRBJ2-1, with D maybe TRBD1 (5 bases). Looked up from germline, CDR1 is SEHNR and CDR2 is FQNEAQ (reference sequence). Trimming stripped 5 bases from V and 3 bases from J, with 14 bases between. This CDR3 is 15 amino acids long. The CDR3 nucleotides read TGTGCCAGCAGCCCTGGACATCGAGTCTACAATGAGCAGTTCTTC. This codes for CASSPGHRVYNEQFF.

The chain recombines TRBV15 with TRBJ2-1; no reliable D call. V dropped 0 bases and J dropped 5 bases, with 8 bases sitting between them. Germline CDR1 LNHNV, CDR2 YYDKDF (reference sequence). There are 14 residues in the CDR3. The CDR3 bases are TGTGCCACCAGCAGAGATGGTCCTAACAATGAGCAGTTCTTC. Residues: CATSRDGPNNEQFF.

This chain uses TRBV27 with TRBJ1-5, with D maybe TRBD1 (6 bases). Germline CDR1 reads MNHEY; CDR2 reads SMNVEV (reference sequence). The CDR3 contains 13 residues. V lost 4 bases and J lost 10, with 14 bases in between. CDR3 loop: CASSWGRGSPQHF. CDR3 DNA sequence: TGTGCCAGCAGTTGGGGTAGGGGGAGCCCCCAGCATTTT.

The gene calls are TRBV6-1 and TRBJ1-5; D is ambiguous. From germline, CDR1 is MNHNS and CDR2 SASEGT. CDR3 length: 15 amino acids. V was clipped by 9 bases and J by 6 bases, with 21 bases between them. The CDR3 coding sequence is TGTGCCAGTGATATGAGACCCAGGACGGGTCAGCCCCAGCATTTT. Protein product: CASDMRPRTGQPQHF.

The chain combines TRBV5-4 with TRBJ1-1, with D uncertain. The CDR3 has 15 amino acids. The V gene's germline CDR1 is SGHNT and CDR2 YYREEE (reference sequence). The ends were cut back, 0 bases at V and 1 base at J, with 10 bases in the middle. DNA for the CDR3: TGTGCCAGCAGCTTGGCCGGAGAAGCGAACACTGAAGCTTTCTTT. Protein product: CASSLAGEANTEAFF.

In this sample, this clone turned up a few times. The rearrangement uses TRBV18 and TRBJ1-4; D is perhaps TRBD1 (5 bases). V was pared by 6 bases and J by 0 bases, with 14 bases between. Germline lookup yields CDR1 KGHSH and CDR2 LQKENI. The CDR3 loop spans 16 amino acids. The CDR3 protein is CASSLGRWTTNEKLFF. The CDR3 DNA sequence: TGTGCCAGCTCTCTGGGACGGTGGACAACTAATGAAAAACTGTTTTTT.

CDR3 protein: CASSQDRASGRETQYF. CDR3 coding DNA: TGTGCCAGCAGCCAAGATAGGGCTAGCGGGAGGGAGACCCAGTACTTC. The V and J genes are TRBV4-2 and TRBJ2-5; TRBD2 agrees at 11 bases. The CDR3 totals 16 residues. Germline CDR1 and CDR2: LGHNA and YNFKEQ. V trimming: 0 bases; J trimming: 5 bases; junction bases outside the gene matches: 5.

The chain is built from TRBV28 and TRBJ1-1; D unresolved. CDR3 length: 16 amino acids. Germline V gene data show CDR1 as MDHEN and CDR2 as SYDVKM. Trimming removed 2 bases from V and 3 bases from J, with 16 bases in between. The CDR3 bases are TGTGCCAGCAGTTTAGACCCCCGGGGATTGGACACTGAAGCTTTCTTT. Amino acid sequence: CASSLDPRGLDTEAFF.

For the CDR3, the DNA is TGTGCCAGCAGACCCAATTATGGGGACTACTACGAGCAGTACTTC. Encoded protein: CASRPNYGDYYEQYF. This rearrangement joins TRBV6-5 to TRBJ2-7; TRBD2 aligns across 7 bases. The germline CDR1 and CDR2 sequences are MNHEY and SVGAGI. This CDR3 spans 15 amino acids. The J segment lost 3 bases and the V segment lost 6 bases, leaving 11 bases of the junction unmatched.

The chain employs TRBV19 and TRBJ2-3; the D is unclear. Looked up from germline, CDR1 is LNHDA and CDR2 is SQIVND (reference sequence). This CDR3 comprises 13 residues. Between the trimmed V and J ends, which lost 5 bases and 4 bases, there was a span of 10 bases. The CDR3: CASSVRQADTQYF. As DNA, the CDR3 is TGTGCCAGTAGTGTACGGCAGGCAGATACGCAGTATTTT. Filled out from reference TRBV19 and TRBJ2-3, the complete variable domain reads DGGITQSPKYLFRKEGQNVTLSCEQNLNHDAMYWYRQDPGQGLRLIYYSQIVNDFQKGDIAEGYSVSREKKESFPLTVTSAQKNPTAFYLCASSVRQADTQYFGPGTRLTVL.

The CDR3 protein is CASSAARIVGSYNEQFF. In DNA, the CDR3 is TGTGCCAGCAGCGCAGCCAGAATAGTGGGGTCCTACAATGAGCAGTTCTTC. The chain links TRBV9 to TRBJ2-1; D uncertain. The V gene lost 3 bases and the J gene lost 1 base, with 17 bases spanning the gap. This CDR3 contains 17 residues. Germline loops: CDR1 SGDLS, CDR2 YYNGEE.

About this clone: Other DNA sequences in this specimen translate into the identical CDR3. This sequence joins TRBV4-1 and TRBJ2-7; 7 bases agree with TRBD2. The J segment lost 3 bases and the V segment lost 3 bases, leaving 2 bases of the junction unmatched. CDR1 MGHRA and CDR2 YSYEKL come from the germline V gene. This CDR3 has 13 amino acids. The CDR3 DNA follows: TGCGCCAGCAGCCAGCGCGGGGGCTACGAGCAGTACTTC. It translates to CASSQRGGYEQYF.

The chain employs TRBV5-1 and TRBJ2-1, with 7 bases lining up with TRBD2. This CDR3 spans 15 amino acids. The trim removed 4 bases at V and 8 bases at J, leaving 12 bases unmatched. Per germline, CDR1 SGHRS and CDR2 YFSETQ. The CDR3 loop is CASSDDSGSKHEQFF. The CDR3 DNA sequence: TGCGCCAGCAGCGACGATAGCGGGTCTAAACATGAGCAGTTCTTC.

The rearrangement joins TRBV30 to TRBJ2-1, with TRBD2 matching 7 bases. There are 15 residues in the CDR3. V shed 0 bases and J 8 bases; nucleotides not matched to a gene: 10. The germline V gene encodes CDR1 GTSNPN and CDR2 SVGIG (reference sequence). The CDR3 loop is CAWSVGAGAEDEQFF. The CDR3 nucleotides read TGTGCCTGGAGTGTAGGGGCGGGAGCTGAGGATGAGCAGTTCTTC.

The J gene is TRBJ2-1, the V gene TRBV27; D is unclear. Germline values: CDR1 MNHEY, CDR2 SMNVEV (reference sequence). The V gene lost 2 bases and the J gene lost 8 bases, with 10 bases spanning the gap. The CDR3 has 13 amino acids. The CDR3 sequence is CASSLSWLDEQFF. The CDR3 nucleotides are TGTGCCAGCAGTTTAAGTTGGCTCGATGAGCAGTTCTTC.

The sample holds a few counts of this clone. This chain connects TRBV6-5 to TRBJ2-2; perhaps TRBD2 as D (6 bases). The CDR3 has 14 amino acids. Trimming removed 6 bases at V and 6 bases at J, with 14 bases between. Germline CDR1 MNHEY, CDR2 SVGAGI. The CDR3 spells CASSITGEAGELFF. The DNA of the CDR3 is TGTGCCAGCAGCATAACGGGGGAGGCCGGGGAGCTGTTTTTT.

This chain connects TRBV28 to TRBJ2-7, with TRBD1 as a possible D gene (5 bases). This CDR3 contains 13 residues. The germline V gene encodes CDR1 MDHEN and CDR2 SYDVKM. The ends were cut back, 3 bases at V and 4 bases at J, with 10 bases in the middle. CDR3 sequence reads: CASSFIRAYEQYF. The CDR3 nucleotides are TGTGCCAGCAGTTTCATCAGGGCTTACGAGCAGTACTTC.

CDR3 protein: CASSLGRGSGGDTQYF. The CDR3 region has the DNA TGTGCCAGCAGCTTAGGTAGGGGCAGCGGGGGAGATACGCAGTATTTT. The chain has TRBV13 and TRBJ2-3; TRBD2 matches at 8 bases. Germline CDR1 is PRHDT and CDR2 is FYEKMQ (reference sequence). The CDR3 totals 16 residues. Unmatched junction bases numbered 7, after V lost 0 bases and J lost 5 bases. The full variable domain, in which reference TRBV13 and TRBJ2-3 provide the parts outside the CDR3, is AAGVIQSPRHLIKEKRETATLKCYPIPRHDTVYWYQQGPGQDPQFLISFYEKMQSDKGSIPDRFSAQQFSDYHSELNMSSLELGDSALYFCASSLGRGSGGDTQYFGPGTRLTVL.

V usage is TRBV7-3 and J usage is TRBJ2-1; 7 bases fit TRBD1. Germline V lookup: CDR1 SGHTA, CDR2 FQGTGA. The CDR3 covers 14 residues. The trim removed 5 bases at V and 10 bases at J, leaving 11 bases unmatched. Here the CDR3 reads CASSGQAQLGEQFF. CDR3 coding DNA: TGTGCCAGCAGCGGACAGGCCCAGTTAGGAGAGCAGTTCTTC.

V gene TRBV11-2 combines with J gene TRBJ2-7; 11 bases match TRBD2. Germline V gene lookup returns CDR1 SGHAT and CDR2 FQNNGV. V shed 2 bases, J shed 6 bases, and the junction held 6 bases outside the gene matches. CDR3 length: 15 residues. This CDR3 reads CASSLIAGGSGEQYF. DNA of the CDR3: TGTGCCAGCAGCTTAATAGCGGGGGGGTCTGGCGAGCAGTACTTC. Supplemented by reference TRBV11-2 and TRBJ2-7, the full variable domain reads EAGVAQSPRYKIIEKRQSVAFWCNPISGHATLYWYQQILGQGPKLLIQFQNNGVVDDSQLPKDRFSAERLKGVDSTLKIQPAKLEDSAVYLCASSLIAGGSGEQYFGPGTRLTVT.

The table lists this clone with a count of one. The chain couples TRBV11-2 to TRBJ2-1; the D gene is possibly TRBD2 (5 bases). The germline V gene encodes CDR1 SGHAT and CDR2 FQNNGV. CDR3 size: 16 residues. The V end was cut by 4 bases, the J end by 7 bases, with 20 bases between. This CDR3 reads CASSWSRRAGWNEQFF. CDR3 coding DNA: TGTGCCAGCAGCTGGAGTAGGCGGGCCGGTTGGAATGAGCAGTTCTTC.

The J gene is TRBJ2-7, the V gene TRBV27; the D gene is possibly TRBD2 (6 bases). This CDR3 contains 16 residues. The ends were cut back, 6 bases at V and 7 bases at J, with 25 bases in the middle. Germline V CDR1 and CDR2: MNHEY, SMNVEV (reference sequence). CDR3 loop: CASSLDRGTWEREQYF. The CDR3 nucleotides are TGTGCCAGCAGCCTCGATAGAGGGACTTGGGAACGTGAGCAGTACTTC.

The V gene is TRBV9, the J gene TRBJ1-1; D may be TRBD1 (5 bases). Germline CDR1 SGDLS, CDR2 YYNGEE. The CDR3 is 13 amino acids. Trimming pared 1 base from V and 4 bases from J, leaving 8 bases between. The DNA for the CDR3 is TGTGCCAGCAGCGTATCCGGGGCCACTGAAGCTTTCTTT. Protein product: CASSVSGATEAFF.

Written as DNA, the CDR3 is TGTGCCAGCAGTGTAGGGACTAGCCACGAGCAGTACTTC. It translates to CASSVGTSHEQYF. This chain links TRBV2 with TRBJ2-7; 9 bases fit TRBD2. Per germline, CDR1 SNHLY and CDR2 FYNNEI. This CDR3 contains 13 residues. Trimming took 4 bases from V and 5 from J; bases not matched to a gene: 3.

This rearrangement joins TRBV4-3 to TRBJ1-4; D is uncertain. The germline gives CDR1 LGHNA, CDR2 YSLEER. Trimming left V 8 bases short and J 5 bases short, with 15 bases between. The CDR3 is made up of 14 amino acids. The CDR3 region is CASSEGPPNEKLFF. CDR3 sequence (DNA): TGCGCCAGCTCGGAGGGTCCCCCCAATGAAAAACTGTTTTTT.

Of note for this clone: Additional DNA sequences in this sample encode the identical CDR3. The chain uses TRBV11-2 and TRBJ2-2; D is unresolved. CDR1 SGHAT and CDR2 FQNNGV come from the germline V gene. Trimming left V 5 bases short and J 2 bases short, with 6 bases between. The CDR3 spans 13 residues. The CDR3 bases are TGTGCCAGCAGCCCCGGTAACACCGGGGAGCTGTTTTTT. Translated, it gives CASSPGNTGELFF.

This clone was recorded only once. The rearrangement joins TRBV27 to TRBJ2-7; D possibly matches TRBD1 or TRBD2 (5 bases each). Trimming pared 7 bases from V and 6 bases from J, leaving 16 bases between. From germline, CDR1 is MNHEY and CDR2 SMNVEV (reference sequence). The CDR3 contains 13 residues. The chain's CDR3 is CASNLWGSPEQYF. DNA of the CDR3: TGTGCCAGCAACCTGTGGGGGAGCCCCGAGCAGTACTTC.